This T cell receptor beta chain was identified during a study of blood T cell repertoires in COVID-19. In germline, CDR1 is ENHRY, CDR2 SYGVKD. The CDR3 length is 16 residues. V gave up 0 bases and J gave up 2 bases; unmatched junction bases: 4. TCRdb's table, derived via immunoSEQ multiplex PCR, lists solely in-frame clones and lacks some. The sample has 540,000 or so clones, approximately 91% seen once. Material for sequencing was peripheral blood. The chain is built from TRBV10-3 and TRBJ2-1; 7 nucleotides align to TRBD1. The sequence was obtained from a woman aged 45 to 65 with COVID-19, enrolled during active disease. The CDR3 protein is CAISESEGATYNEQFF. The CDR3 coding sequence is TGTGCCATCAGTGAGTCTGAGGGGGCGACCTACAATGAGCAGTTCTTC.